Sequencing of this TCR beta chain was carried out in a study of cytomegalovirus exposure and HLA in healthy donors. General observations from the study: CMV serostatus was the only recorded immune exposure for donors. According to the study, around 160 TCR beta chains were cytomegalovirus-associated. V- and J-gene trimming of TCR beta was linked (in a later analysis) to a missense DCLRE1C variant.

About this clone itself: As yet, its antigen is unknown.

Losses at the gene ends were 1 base for V and 5 bases for J; bases not matched to a gene: 18. The CDR3 covers 19 residues. The germline gives CDR1 SGHTA, CDR2 FQGNSA. In nominal health when sampled, donors likely had unrecorded immune exposures nonetheless. Primers for the PCR totalled 60 Vbeta and 13 Jbeta. The repertoire was sequenced with immunoSEQ multiplex PCR; TCRdb's copy has only in-frame clones and lacks some. The table lists 150,000 or so clones, about 76% of them singletons. The chain is built from TRBV7-2 and TRBJ2-5, with 8 bases aligning to TRBD2. The source material was PBMCs. This clonotype was obtained from a male donor in good health and CMV-seronegative. CDR3 DNA: TGTGCCAGCAGCTTAGTGTCCCTGGTTCCGGGGGGGGGCTCTGAGACCCAGTACTTC. It specifies CASSLVSLVPGGGSETQYF.